The rows below give T cell receptor beta chains drawn from one sample of a study of T-cell memory formation after mild COVID-19. TCRdb re-derived calls from the 5' RACE reads in MiXCR, one entry per CDR3 protein. Of more than 450,000 distinct CDR3 sequences in the sample, about 20% are singletons; the top ten hold more than 10%. Input material: PBMCs or a T cell subset sorted from them (not recorded which). Receptor source: an adult woman who had mild COVID-19 (a few samples of this study predate the infection). Cell type and time point are not known. The CDR3 runs from the conserved cysteine through the conserved F or W. A D gene is named only where the DNA matches it firmly. Clone size appears in some rows only: once, few, many, or a class for an expanded clone.

CDR3aa | CDR3nt | d_gene | j_gene | abundance | v_gene
CASSFSSGGLGDTQYF | TGTGCCAGCAGTTTCTCTAGCGGGGGCCTGGGAGATACGCAGTATTTT | TRBD2 | TRBJ2-3 | many | TRBV12-3/TRBV12-4
CATAGRGTTDTQYF | TGTGCCACCGCGGGTCGGGGGACTACAGATACGCAGTATTTT | . | TRBJ2-3 | few | TRBV24-1
CASSKGHSYNEQFF | TGTGCCAGCAGCAAGGGACACAGCTACAATGAGCAGTTCTTC | . | TRBJ2-1 | few | TRBV3-1
CASSLLRATGELFF | TGTGCCAGCAGTTTGTTGCGGGCCACCGGGGAGCTGTTTTTT | . | TRBJ2-2 | few | TRBV12-3/TRBV12-4
CASSPWRAGGSYEQYF | TGTGCCAGCAGCCCCTGGCGGGCGGGAGGGTCCTACGAGCAGTACTTC | TRBD2 | TRBJ2-7 | few | TRBV7-9
CPSSHASGNSYEQYF | TGCCCCAGCAGCCACGCATCGGGGAACTCCTACGAGCAGTACTTC | . | TRBJ2-7 | . | TRBV4-3
CASSRSQGMDGYTF | TGTGCCAGCAGCCGGTCACAGGGGATGGATGGCTACACCTTC | TRBD1 | TRBJ1-2 | . | TRBV7-8
CASSYSGLAGKDTQYF | TGTGCCAGCAGTTACTCGGGACTAGCGGGAAAAGATACGCAGTATTTT | TRBD2 | TRBJ2-3 | few | TRBV6-6
CATNSGANTGELFF | TGTGCCACCAATTCGGGCGCCAACACCGGGGAGCTGTTTTTT | . | TRBJ2-2 | few | TRBV24-1
CASSSPTPLNTEAFF | TGCGCCAGCAGCTCGCCTACACCCCTGAACACTGAAGCTTTCTTT | . | TRBJ1-1 | . | TRBV5-1
CASSFWTSLSTGELFF | TGTGCCAGCTCATTCTGGACTAGTCTGAGTACCGGGGAGCTGTTTTTT | TRBD2 | TRBJ2-2 | once | TRBV18
CASSMLERNTEAFF | TGCGCCAGCAGCATGCTAGAAAGGAACACTGAAGCTTTCTTT | . | TRBJ1-1 | . | TRBV5-1
CASSQAKFVGSQETQYF | TGTGCCAGCAGCCAAGCGAAATTTGTGGGGTCCCAAGAGACCCAGTACTTC | . | TRBJ2-5 | . | TRBV3-1
CASSVGGRTYEQYF | TGCGCCAGCTCGGTAGGGGGTCGGACCTACGAGCAGTACTTC | . | TRBJ2-7 | many | TRBV5-1
CASSPRVTGELEETQYF | TGTGCCAGCAGCCCCCGGGTTACAGGGGAGCTGGAAGAGACCCAGTACTTC | TRBD1 | TRBJ2-5 | . | TRBV7-9
CAISVGTGSSYEQYF | TGTGCCATCAGCGTGGGGACAGGAAGCTCCTACGAGCAGTACTTC | TRBD1 | TRBJ2-7 | few | TRBV10-3
CSVVRVTGSVSYEQYF | TGCAGCGTTGTCCGTGTTACAGGGTCTGTTTCCTACGAGCAGTACTTC | . | TRBJ2-7 | many | TRBV29-1
CATLGTDTQYF | TGTGCCACCCTGGGCACAGATACGCAGTATTTT | . | TRBJ2-3 | . | TRBV12-3/TRBV12-4
CASSVAVSRYNEQFF | TGTGCCAGCAGCGTAGCTGTTAGTCGATACAATGAGCAGTTCTTC | . | TRBJ2-1 | few | TRBV9
CASSALPLDRGGQNIQYF | TGCGCCAGCAGCGCACTACCCTTGGACAGGGGAGGCCAAAACATTCAGTACTTC | TRBD1 | TRBJ2-4 | . | TRBV5-1
CATIKNGLGNLGQYF | TGTGCCACCATCAAAAACGGCTTGGGAAACTTAGGGCAGTACTTC | . | TRBJ2-7 | many | TRBV24-1
CASSSLSAGSMNQPQHF | TGTGCCAGCAGTTCCCTCTCGGCAGGATCTATGAATCAGCCCCAGCATTTT | . | TRBJ1-5 | many | TRBV27
CSARDDSRGAYQPQHF | TGCAGTGCTAGAGATGATTCCAGGGGCGCATATCAGCCCCAGCATTTT | . | TRBJ1-5 | . | TRBV20-1
CASSVQGNRETQYF | TGTGCCAGCAGCGTACAGGGGAATCGGGAGACCCAGTACTTC | . | TRBJ2-5 | . | TRBV9
CAISDGARRSYEQYF | TGTGCCATCAGTGACGGTGCTCGAAGGTCCTACGAGCAGTACTTC | . | TRBJ2-7 | few | TRBV10-3
CASSTGPINEQFF | TGTGCCAGCAGCACGGGACCGATCAATGAGCAGTTCTTC | . | TRBJ2-1 | . | TRBV11-2
CASSPRADYEQYF | TGTGCCAGCAGTCCTCGAGCGGACTACGAGCAGTACTTC | . | TRBJ2-7 | . | TRBV6-5
CASSLGGQGAGYTF | TGTGCCAGCAGTTTAGGGGGACAGGGTGCAGGCTACACCTTC | TRBD1 | TRBJ1-2 | few | TRBV12-3/TRBV12-4
CASSFRRNPDTQYF | TGTGCCAGCAGCTTTCGGAGGAACCCAGATACGCAGTATTTT | . | TRBJ2-3 | few | TRBV5-4
CASRGTEVSPLHF | TGTGCCAGCAGAGGGACAGAGGTTTCACCCCTCCACTTT | TRBD1 | TRBJ1-6 | . | TRBV2
CASSRSDREGSNQPQHF | TGTGCCAGCAGTCGATCTGACAGGGAGGGGAGCAATCAGCCCCAGCATTTT | TRBD1 | TRBJ1-5 | . | TRBV12-3/TRBV12-4
CAPTRGQFF | TGTGCCCCGACCCGGGGGCAGTTCTTC | . | TRBJ2-1 | few | TRBV7-3
CSGGTGGRETQYF | TGCAGCGGGGGCACAGGGGGCAGGGAGACCCAGTACTTC | TRBD1 | TRBJ2-5 | . | TRBV29-1
CSVASGRALETQYF | TGCAGCGTTGCAAGCGGGAGGGCCTTAGAGACCCAGTACTTC | TRBD2 | TRBJ2-5 | few | TRBV29-1
CAISAYSGTLNTGELFF | TGTGCCATCAGTGCATACTCCGGGACGTTGAACACCGGGGAGCTGTTTTTT | . | TRBJ2-2 | . | TRBV10-3
CASSGQGYHEQYF | TGTGCCAGCAGTGGACAGGGGTACCACGAGCAGTACTTC | TRBD1 | TRBJ2-7 | many | TRBV25-1
CASSLGRQIGETQYF | TGTGCCAGCAGCTTAGGACGCCAAATCGGGGAGACCCAGTACTTC | . | TRBJ2-5 | . | TRBV7-6